This T cell receptor (beta chain) was sequenced during a study of OX40 agonist ivuxolimab in advanced cancers. TCRdb's copy holds only in-frame clones and misses some; the assay was immunoSEQ multiplex PCR. The table shows approximately 72,000 clones, with around nine tenths occurring only once. This CDR3 has 16 amino acids. Germline V gene sequence: CDR1 LGHNA, CDR2 YSLEER. V was cut by 0 bases and J by 4 bases, with 14 bases left in between. Sequenced here: CD4+ or CD8+ T cells sorted from blood, sampled in a trial of the OX40 agonist ivuxolimab. The sequence was obtained from an adult with an advanced solid tumor such as melanoma, head and neck, liver or kidney cancer. The chain is built from TRBV4-3 and TRBJ2-3; D not resolved. CDR3 region: CASSQDLAGYADTQYF. The CDR3 nucleotides are TGCGCCAGCAGCCAAGACTTGGCAGGTTACGCAGATACGCAGTATTTT.